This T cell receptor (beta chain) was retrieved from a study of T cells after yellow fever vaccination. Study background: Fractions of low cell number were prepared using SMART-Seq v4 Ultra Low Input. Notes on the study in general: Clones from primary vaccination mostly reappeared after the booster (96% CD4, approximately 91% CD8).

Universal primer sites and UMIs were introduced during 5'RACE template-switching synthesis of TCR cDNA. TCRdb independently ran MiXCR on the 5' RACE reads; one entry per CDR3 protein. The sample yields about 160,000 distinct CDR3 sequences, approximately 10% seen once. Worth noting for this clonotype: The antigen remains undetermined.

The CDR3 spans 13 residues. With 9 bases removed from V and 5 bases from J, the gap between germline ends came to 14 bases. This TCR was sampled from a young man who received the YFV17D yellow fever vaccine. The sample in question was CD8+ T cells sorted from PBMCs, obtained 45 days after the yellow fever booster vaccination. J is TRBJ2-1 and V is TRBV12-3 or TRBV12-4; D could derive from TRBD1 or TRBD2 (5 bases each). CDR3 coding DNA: TGTGCCAGTGCAGGGACCAACCACAATGAGCAGTTCTTC. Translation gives CASAGTNHNEQFF.